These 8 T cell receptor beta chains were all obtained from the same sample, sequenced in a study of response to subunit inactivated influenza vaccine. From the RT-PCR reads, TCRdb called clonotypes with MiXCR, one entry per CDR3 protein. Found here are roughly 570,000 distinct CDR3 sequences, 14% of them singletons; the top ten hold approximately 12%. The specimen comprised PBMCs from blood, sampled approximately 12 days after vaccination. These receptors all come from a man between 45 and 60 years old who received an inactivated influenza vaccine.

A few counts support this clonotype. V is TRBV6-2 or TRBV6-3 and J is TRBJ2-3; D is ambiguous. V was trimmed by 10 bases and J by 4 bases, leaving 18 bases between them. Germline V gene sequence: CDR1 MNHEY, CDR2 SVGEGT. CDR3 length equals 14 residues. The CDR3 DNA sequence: TGTGCCACGTCCTTAGACGGAAGCGCAGATACGCAGTATTTT. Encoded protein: CATSLDGSADTQYF.

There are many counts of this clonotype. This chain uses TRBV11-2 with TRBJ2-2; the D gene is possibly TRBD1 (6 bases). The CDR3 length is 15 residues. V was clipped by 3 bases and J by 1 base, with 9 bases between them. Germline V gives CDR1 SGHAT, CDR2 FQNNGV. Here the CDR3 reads CASSLGHRNTGELFF. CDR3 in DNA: TGTGCCAGCAGCTTGGGACACAGGAACACCGGGGAGCTGTTTTTT.

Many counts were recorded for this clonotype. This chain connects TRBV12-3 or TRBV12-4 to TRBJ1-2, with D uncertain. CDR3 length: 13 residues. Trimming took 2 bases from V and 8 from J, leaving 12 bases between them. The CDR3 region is CASSLIGPGGYTF. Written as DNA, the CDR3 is TGTGCCAGCAGTTTAATCGGGCCCGGGGGCTACACCTTC.

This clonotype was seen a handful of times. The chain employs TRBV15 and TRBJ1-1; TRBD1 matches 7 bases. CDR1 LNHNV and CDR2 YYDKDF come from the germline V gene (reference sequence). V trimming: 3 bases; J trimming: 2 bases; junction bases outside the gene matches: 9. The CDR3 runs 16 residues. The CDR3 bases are TGTGCCACCAGCAGGGACCGGGACAGACTTAACACTGAAGCTTTCTTT. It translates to CATSRDRDRLNTEAFF.

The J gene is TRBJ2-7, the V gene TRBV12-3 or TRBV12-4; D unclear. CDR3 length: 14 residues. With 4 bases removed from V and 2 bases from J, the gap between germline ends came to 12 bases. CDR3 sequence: CASSSLEAPYEQYF. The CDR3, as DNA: TGTGCCAGCAGTTCCCTAGAAGCCCCCTACGAGCAGTACTTC.

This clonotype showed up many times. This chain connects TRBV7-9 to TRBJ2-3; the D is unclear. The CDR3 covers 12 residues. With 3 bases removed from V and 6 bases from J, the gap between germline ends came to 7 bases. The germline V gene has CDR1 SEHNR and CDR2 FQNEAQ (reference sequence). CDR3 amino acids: CASSLPSDTQYF. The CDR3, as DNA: TGTGCCAGCAGCTTGCCTTCTGATACGCAGTATTTT.

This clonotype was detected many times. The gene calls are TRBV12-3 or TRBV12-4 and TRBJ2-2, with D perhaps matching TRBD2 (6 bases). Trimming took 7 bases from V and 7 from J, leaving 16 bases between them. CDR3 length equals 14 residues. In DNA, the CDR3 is TGTGCCAGCATCTCTGGGGGGAGAGACGGGGAGCTGTTTTTT. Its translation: CASISGGRDGELFF.

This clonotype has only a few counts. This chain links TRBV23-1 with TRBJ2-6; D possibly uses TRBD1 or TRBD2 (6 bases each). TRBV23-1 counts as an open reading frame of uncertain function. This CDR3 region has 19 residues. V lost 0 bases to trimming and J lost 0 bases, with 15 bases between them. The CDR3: CASSQSPGEAFSGANVLTF. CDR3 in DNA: TGCGCCAGCAGTCAATCCCCAGGGGAGGCCTTCTCTGGGGCCAACGTCCTGACTTTC.